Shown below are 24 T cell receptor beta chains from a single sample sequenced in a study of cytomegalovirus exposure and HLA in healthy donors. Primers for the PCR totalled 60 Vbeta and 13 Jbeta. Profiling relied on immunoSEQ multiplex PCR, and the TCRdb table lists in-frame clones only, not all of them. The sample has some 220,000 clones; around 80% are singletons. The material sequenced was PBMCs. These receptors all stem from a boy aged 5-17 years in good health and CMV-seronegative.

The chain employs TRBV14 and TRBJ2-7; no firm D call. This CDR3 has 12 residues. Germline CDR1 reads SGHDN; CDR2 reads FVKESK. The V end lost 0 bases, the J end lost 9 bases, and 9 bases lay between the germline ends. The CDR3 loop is CASSQDPFGQYF. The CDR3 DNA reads TGTGCCAGCAGCCAAGACCCCTTCGGGCAGTACTTC.

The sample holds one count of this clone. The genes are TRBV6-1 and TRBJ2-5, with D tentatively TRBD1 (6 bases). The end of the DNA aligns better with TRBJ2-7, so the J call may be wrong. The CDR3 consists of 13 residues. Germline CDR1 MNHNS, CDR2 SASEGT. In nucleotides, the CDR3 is TGTGCCAGCGACCGGGACATCAACGACGAGCAGTACTTC. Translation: CASDRDINDEQYF.

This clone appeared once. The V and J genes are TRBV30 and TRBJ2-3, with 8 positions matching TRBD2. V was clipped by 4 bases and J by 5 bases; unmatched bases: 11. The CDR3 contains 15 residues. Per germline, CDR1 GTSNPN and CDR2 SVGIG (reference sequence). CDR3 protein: CAWTFAGGRQDTQYF. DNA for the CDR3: TGTGCCTGGACATTCGCGGGGGGCCGTCAAGATACGCAGTATTTT.

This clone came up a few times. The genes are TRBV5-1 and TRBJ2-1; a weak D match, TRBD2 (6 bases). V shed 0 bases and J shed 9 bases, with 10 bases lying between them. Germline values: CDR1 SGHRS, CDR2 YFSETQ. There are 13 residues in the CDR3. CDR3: CASSLVRGGEQFF. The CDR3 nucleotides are TGCGCCAGCAGCTTGGTACGGGGAGGTGAGCAGTTCTTC.

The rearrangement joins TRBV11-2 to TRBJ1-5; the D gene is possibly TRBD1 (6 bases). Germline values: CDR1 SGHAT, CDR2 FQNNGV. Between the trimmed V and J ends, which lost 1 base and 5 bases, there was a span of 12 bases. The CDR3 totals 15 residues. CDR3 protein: CASSLGTGRDQPQHF. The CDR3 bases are TGTGCCAGCAGCTTAGGAACAGGGAGGGATCAGCCCCAGCATTTT.

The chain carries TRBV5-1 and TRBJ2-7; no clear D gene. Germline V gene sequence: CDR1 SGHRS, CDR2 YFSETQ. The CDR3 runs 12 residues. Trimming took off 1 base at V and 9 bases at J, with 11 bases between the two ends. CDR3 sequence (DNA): TGCGCCAGCAGCTTGACATCAACTACGCAGTACTTC. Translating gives CASSLTSTTQYF. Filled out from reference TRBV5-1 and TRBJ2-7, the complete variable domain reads KAGVTQTPRYLIKTRGQQVTLSCSPISGHRSVSWYQQTPGQGLQFLFEYFSETQRNKGNFPGRFSGRQFSNSRSEMNVSTLELGDSALYLCASSLTSTTQYFGPGTRLTVT.

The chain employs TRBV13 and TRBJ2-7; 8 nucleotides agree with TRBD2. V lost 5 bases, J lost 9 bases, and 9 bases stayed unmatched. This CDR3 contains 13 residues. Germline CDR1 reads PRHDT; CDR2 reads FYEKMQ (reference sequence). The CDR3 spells CASSPETSEGQYF. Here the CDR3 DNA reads TGTGCCAGCAGCCCTGAGACTAGCGAGGGGCAGTACTTC.

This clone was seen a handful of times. The CDR3 reads CASYGTFLSSGANVLTF. For the CDR3, the DNA is TGTGCCAGCTATGGGACTTTCCTAAGCTCTGGGGCCAACGTCCTGACTTTC. The genes are TRBV27 and TRBJ2-6, with D possibly being TRBD2 (6 bases). The CDR3 totals 17 residues. Trimming removed 8 bases from V and 0 bases from J, with 17 bases in between. Germline assignment: CDR1 MNHEY and CDR2 SMNVEV (reference sequence).

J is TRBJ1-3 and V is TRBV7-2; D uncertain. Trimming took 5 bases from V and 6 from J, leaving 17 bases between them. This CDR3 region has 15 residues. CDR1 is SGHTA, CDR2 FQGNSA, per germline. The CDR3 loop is CASSPPGYMLNTIYF. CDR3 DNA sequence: TGTGCCAGCAGCCCCCCGGGGTATATGTTAAACACCATATATTTT.

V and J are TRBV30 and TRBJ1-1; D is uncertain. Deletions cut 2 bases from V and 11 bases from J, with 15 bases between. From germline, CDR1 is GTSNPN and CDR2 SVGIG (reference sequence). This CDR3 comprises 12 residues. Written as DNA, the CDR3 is TGTGCCTGGAGTATAGCCCCCGGGGTGGCTTTCTTT. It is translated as CAWSIAPGVAFF. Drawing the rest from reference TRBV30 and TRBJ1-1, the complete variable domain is SQTIHQWPATLVQPVGSPLSLECTVEGTSNPNLYWYRQAAGRGLQLLFYSVGIGQISSEVPQNLSASRPQDRQFILSSKKLLLSDSGFYLCAWSIAPGVAFFGQGTRLTVV.

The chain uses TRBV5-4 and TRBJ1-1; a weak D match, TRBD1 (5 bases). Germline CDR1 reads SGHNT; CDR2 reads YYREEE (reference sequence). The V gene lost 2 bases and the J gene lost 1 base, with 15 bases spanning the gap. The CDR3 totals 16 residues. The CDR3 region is CASSFGGANGNTEAFF. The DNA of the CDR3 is TGTGCCAGCAGCTTCGGAGGGGCTAATGGGAACACTGAAGCTTTCTTT.

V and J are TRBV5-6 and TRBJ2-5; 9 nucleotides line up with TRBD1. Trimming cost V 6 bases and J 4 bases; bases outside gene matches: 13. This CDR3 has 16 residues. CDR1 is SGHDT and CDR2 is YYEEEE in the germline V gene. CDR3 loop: CASTTLPGQGGETQYF. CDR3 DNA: TGTGCCAGCACCACCTTGCCGGGACAGGGAGGAGAGACCCAGTACTTC.

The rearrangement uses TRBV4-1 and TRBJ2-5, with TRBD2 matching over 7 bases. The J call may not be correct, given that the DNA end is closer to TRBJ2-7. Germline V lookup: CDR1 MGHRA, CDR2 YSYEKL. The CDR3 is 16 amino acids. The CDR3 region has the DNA TGCGCCAGCAGCCAAGAGGGGGAGGGCCGCGCCTACGAGCAGTACTTC. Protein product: CASSQEGEGRAYEQYF.

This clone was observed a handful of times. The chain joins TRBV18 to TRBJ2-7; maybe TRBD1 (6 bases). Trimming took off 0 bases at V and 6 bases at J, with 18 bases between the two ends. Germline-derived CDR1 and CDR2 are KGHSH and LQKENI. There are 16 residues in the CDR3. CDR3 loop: CASSPPGTRATAEQYF. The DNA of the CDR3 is TGTGCCAGCTCACCACCTGGGACACGAGCTACGGCCGAGCAGTACTTC.

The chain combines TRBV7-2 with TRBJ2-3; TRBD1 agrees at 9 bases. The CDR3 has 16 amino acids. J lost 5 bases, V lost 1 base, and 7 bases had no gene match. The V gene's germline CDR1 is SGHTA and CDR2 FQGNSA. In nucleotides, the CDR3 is TGTGCCAGCAGCTTAGGGAACAGGGGGCGCGGAGATACGCAGTATTTT. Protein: CASSLGNRGRGDTQYF.

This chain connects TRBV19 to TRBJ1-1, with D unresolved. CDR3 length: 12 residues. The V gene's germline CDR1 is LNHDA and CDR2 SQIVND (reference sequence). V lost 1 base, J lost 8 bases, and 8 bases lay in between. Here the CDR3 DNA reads TGTGCCAGTAGTATAGGGCACCAGGAAGCTTTCTTT. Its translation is CASSIGHQEAFF.

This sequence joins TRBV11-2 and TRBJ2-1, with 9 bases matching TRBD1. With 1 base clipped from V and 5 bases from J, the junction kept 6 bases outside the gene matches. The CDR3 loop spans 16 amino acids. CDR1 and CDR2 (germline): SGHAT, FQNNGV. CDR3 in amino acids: CASSLVWTGADNEQFF. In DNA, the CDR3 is TGTGCCAGCAGCTTAGTCTGGACAGGGGCGGACAATGAGCAGTTCTTC.

CDR3 loop: CASSLVRREGPTGELFF. The CDR3, as DNA: TGTGCCAGCAGCTTAGTCCGGCGGGAGGGCCCCACCGGGGAGCTGTTTTTT. The chain recombines TRBV7-7 with TRBJ2-2; 9 nucleotides match TRBD2. The trim removed 1 base at V and 4 bases at J, leaving 7 bases unmatched. The CDR3 totals 17 residues. Germline V gene data show CDR1 as SSHAT and CDR2 as FNYEAQ (reference sequence).

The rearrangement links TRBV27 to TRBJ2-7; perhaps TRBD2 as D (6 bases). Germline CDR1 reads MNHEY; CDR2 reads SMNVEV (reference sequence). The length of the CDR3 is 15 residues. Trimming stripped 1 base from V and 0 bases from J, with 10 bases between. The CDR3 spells CASSLLGRHSYEQYF. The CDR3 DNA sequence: TGTGCCAGCAGTTTATTAGGGAGGCACTCCTACGAGCAGTACTTC.

The CDR3: CAWSQRTGAGELFF. The CDR3 nucleotides are TGTGCCTGGAGCCAACGCACAGGGGCCGGGGAGCTGTTTTTT. J is TRBJ2-2 and V is TRBV30; 7 nucleotides agree with TRBD1. V was pared by 3 bases and J by 6 bases, with 7 bases of the junction left unmatched. The CDR3 extends over 14 amino acids. Looked up from germline, CDR1 is GTSNPN and CDR2 is SVGIG (reference sequence).

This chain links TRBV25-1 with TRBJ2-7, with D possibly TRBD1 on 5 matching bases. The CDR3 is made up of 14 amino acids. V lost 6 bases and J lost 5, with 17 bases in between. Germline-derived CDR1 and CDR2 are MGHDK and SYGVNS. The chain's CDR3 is CASRKGSPPHEQYF. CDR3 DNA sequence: TGTGCCAGCAGGAAGGGGTCACCTCCCCACGAGCAGTACTTC.

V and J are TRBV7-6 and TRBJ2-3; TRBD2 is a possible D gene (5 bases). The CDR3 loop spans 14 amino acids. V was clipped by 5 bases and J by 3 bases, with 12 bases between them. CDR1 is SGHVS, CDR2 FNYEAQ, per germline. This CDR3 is CASSISVRTDTQYF. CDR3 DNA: TGTGCCAGCAGCATTAGCGTCCGGACAGATACGCAGTATTTT.

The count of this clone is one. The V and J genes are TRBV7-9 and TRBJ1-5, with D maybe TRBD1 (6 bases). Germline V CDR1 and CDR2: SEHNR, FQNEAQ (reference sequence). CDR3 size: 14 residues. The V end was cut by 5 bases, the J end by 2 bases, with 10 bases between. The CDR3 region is CASSLRGGNQPQHF. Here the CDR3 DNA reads TGTGCCAGCAGCCTCAGGGGTGGCAATCAGCCCCAGCATTTT.

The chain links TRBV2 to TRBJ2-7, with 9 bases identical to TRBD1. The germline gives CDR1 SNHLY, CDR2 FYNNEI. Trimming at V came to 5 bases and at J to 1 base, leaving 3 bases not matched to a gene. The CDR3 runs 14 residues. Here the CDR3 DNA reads TGTGCCAGCAGTCTGGGACAGGGATCCTACGAGCAGTACTTC. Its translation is CASSLGQGSYEQYF.